The 10 T cell receptor beta chains below come from one sample, sequenced in a study of cytomegalovirus exposure and HLA in healthy donors. Both 60 Vbeta primers and 13 Jbeta primers went into the PCR. Some clones are missing from TCRdb's copy, which holds only in-frame ones; the method was immunoSEQ multiplex PCR. The repertoire holds under 200,000 clones, with over 75% as singletons. Sequences were obtained from PBMCs. Receptors were obtained from a woman in her forties or fifties in good health and CMV-seronegative.

The V and J genes are TRBV28 and TRBJ1-1, with TRBD1 identical over 7 bases. CDR3 length: 18 residues. V shed 3 bases and J 1 base; nucleotides not matched to a gene: 14. Germline CDR1 MDHEN, CDR2 SYDVKM. CDR3 nucleotide sequence: TGTGCCAGCAGTTTTTCTTTAGGAGGGGGCTCAGGGAACACTGAAGCTTTCTTT. It yields the protein CASSFSLGGGSGNTEAFF.

The rearrangement uses TRBV5-4 and TRBJ2-7; maybe TRBD1 (5 bases). Trimming stripped 4 bases from V and 0 bases from J, with 20 bases between. The CDR3 is 17 residues long. Germline CDR1 and CDR2: SGHNT and YYREEE (reference sequence). The CDR3 nucleotides are TGTGCCAGCAGCACCCCCATGGGGCGGCGAAGCTCCTACGAGCAGTACTTC. Translating it yields CASSTPMGRRSSYEQYF.

The gene calls are TRBV6-5 and TRBJ2-2, with TRBD2 matching over 7 bases. With 6 bases clipped from V and 2 bases from J, the junction kept 6 bases outside the gene matches. CDR3 length: 15 amino acids. Looked up from germline, CDR1 is MNHEY and CDR2 is SVGAGI. The CDR3 is CASRLGAGNTGELFF. CDR3 sequence (DNA): TGTGCCAGCAGGCTTGGAGCGGGAAACACCGGGGAGCTGTTTTTT.

This clone turned up a few times. The chain uses TRBV19 and TRBJ1-2, with D maybe TRBD1 (5 bases). The CDR3 runs 15 residues. The germline gives CDR1 LNHDA, CDR2 SQIVND (reference sequence). Trimming cost V 1 base and J 0 bases, with 9 bases left between them. The CDR3 region is CASSIAGETNYGYTF. CDR3 DNA sequence: TGTGCCAGTAGTATAGCGGGGGAGACTAACTATGGCTACACCTTC. Variable domain in full (rest from reference TRBV19 and TRBJ1-2): DGGITQSPKYLFRKEGQNVTLSCEQNLNHDAMYWYRQDPGQGLRLIYYSQIVNDFQKGDIAEGYSVSREKKESFPLTVTSAQKNPTAFYLCASSIAGETNYGYTFGSGTRLTVV.

This clone was observed a handful of times. The chain recombines TRBV11-2 with TRBJ1-1; tentative D call: TRBD1 (6 bases). V shed 6 bases and J shed 0 bases, with 8 bases lying between them. CDR3 length: 13 residues. The V gene's germline CDR1 is SGHAT and CDR2 FQNNGV. CDR3 nucleotides: TGTGCCAGCAGTGGACAGCTGAACACTGAAGCTTTCTTT. Residues: CASSGQLNTEAFF.

The J gene is TRBJ2-1, the V gene TRBV6-5, with no clear D. Per the germline V gene, CDR1 is MNHEY and CDR2 is SVGAGI. This CDR3 spans 16 amino acids. V was cut by 2 bases and J by 1 base, with 12 bases left in between. As DNA, the CDR3 is TGTGCCAGCAGTTACGCCCCGCGGCAGTCCTACAATGAGCAGTTCTTC. Translating gives CASSYAPRQSYNEQFF.

The chain uses TRBV19 and TRBJ2-3, with 7 bases matching TRBD2. CDR3 length: 13 residues. Trimming took 4 bases from V and 3 from J; bases not matched to a gene: 1. Germline V gene lookup returns CDR1 LNHDA and CDR2 SQIVND (reference sequence). The CDR3 DNA reads as TGTGCCAGTAGTAGGGGGGGTACAGATACGCAGTATTTT. Protein sequence: CASSRGGTDTQYF.

The J gene is TRBJ2-7, the V gene TRBV7-9; 9 bases fit TRBD1. Germline V gene data show CDR1 as SEHNR and CDR2 as FQNEAQ (reference sequence). Losses at the gene ends were 5 bases for V and 3 bases for J; bases not matched to a gene: 5. The CDR3 consists of 14 residues. The DNA of the CDR3 is TGTGCCAGCAGCCCTCGGGACAGGGTCTACGAGCAGTACTTC. Its translation is CASSPRDRVYEQYF.

In its sample, this clone was seen once. This chain links TRBV7-2 with TRBJ2-1; a weak D match, TRBD2 (5 bases). The germline gives CDR1 SGHTA, CDR2 FQGNSA. This CDR3 comprises 14 residues. With 5 bases removed from V and 15 bases from J, the gap between germline ends came to 23 bases. In DNA form, the CDR3 reads TGTGCCAGCAGCCGGACTTCCCAACTTGAAGTGCCGTTCTTC. Its protein is CASSRTSQLEVPFF.

This clone occurred once. The same CDR3 also results from other DNA sequences found in this sample. This chain links TRBV5-6 with TRBJ1-5; D perhaps matches TRBD1 (5 bases). With 5 bases removed from V and 0 bases from J, the gap between germline ends came to 9 bases. CDR1 SGHDT and CDR2 YYEEEE come from the germline V gene. This CDR3 comprises 14 residues. The CDR3 DNA follows: TGTGCCAGCAGTTCAGGGTATAGCAATCAGCCCCAGCATTTT. Amino acids: CASSSGYSNQPQHF.